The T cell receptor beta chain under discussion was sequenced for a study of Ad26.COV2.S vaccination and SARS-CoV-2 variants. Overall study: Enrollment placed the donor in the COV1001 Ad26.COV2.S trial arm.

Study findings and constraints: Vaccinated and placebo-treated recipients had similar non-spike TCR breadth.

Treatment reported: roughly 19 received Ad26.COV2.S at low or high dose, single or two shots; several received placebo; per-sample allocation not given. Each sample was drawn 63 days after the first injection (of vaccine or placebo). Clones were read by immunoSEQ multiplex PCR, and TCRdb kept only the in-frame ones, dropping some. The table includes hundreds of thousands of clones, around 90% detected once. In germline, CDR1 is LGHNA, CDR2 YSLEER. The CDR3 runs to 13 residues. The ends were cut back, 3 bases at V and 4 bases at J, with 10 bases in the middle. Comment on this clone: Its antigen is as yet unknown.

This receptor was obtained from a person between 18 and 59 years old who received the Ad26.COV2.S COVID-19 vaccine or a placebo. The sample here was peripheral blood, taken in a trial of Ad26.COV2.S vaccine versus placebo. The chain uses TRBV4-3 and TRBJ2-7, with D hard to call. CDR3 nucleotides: TGCGCCAGCAGCCAGGATAGGTGGTACGAGCAGTACTTC. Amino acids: CASSQDRWYEQYF.